This T cell receptor beta chain was obtained from a study of T-cell reconstitution after alpha-beta-depleted transplantation in children. Whole-study results and caveats: Among T cells one year after transplant, newly produced cells accounted for most counts and diversity.

This CDR3 is 15 amino acids long. The germline V gene encodes CDR1 MDHEN and CDR2 SYDVKM. V was clipped by 7 bases and J by 3 bases; unmatched bases: 8. Unique molecular identifiers were built into the TCRbeta library. TCRdb used MiXCR to reprocess the PCR reads, holding one entry per CDR3 protein. Of some 600,000 distinct CDR3 sequences in the sample, 13% were seen once. This clonotype was seen only a few times. No antigen is known for it. The sequence was obtained from a male patient aged 10 to 17 who had a stem cell transplant for acute myeloid leukemia, so the T cells may come from the graft donor. J is TRBJ2-2 and V is TRBV28; TRBD1 matches at 7 bases. Sequencing was performed on PBMCs, mostly from graft donor cells, taken 360 days after TCRalphabeta/CD19-depleted stem cell transplant. The CDR3 bases are TGTGCCAGCAAATCCGGGACAGACTACACCGGGGAGCTGTTTTTT. Translating it yields CASKSGTDYTGELFF.